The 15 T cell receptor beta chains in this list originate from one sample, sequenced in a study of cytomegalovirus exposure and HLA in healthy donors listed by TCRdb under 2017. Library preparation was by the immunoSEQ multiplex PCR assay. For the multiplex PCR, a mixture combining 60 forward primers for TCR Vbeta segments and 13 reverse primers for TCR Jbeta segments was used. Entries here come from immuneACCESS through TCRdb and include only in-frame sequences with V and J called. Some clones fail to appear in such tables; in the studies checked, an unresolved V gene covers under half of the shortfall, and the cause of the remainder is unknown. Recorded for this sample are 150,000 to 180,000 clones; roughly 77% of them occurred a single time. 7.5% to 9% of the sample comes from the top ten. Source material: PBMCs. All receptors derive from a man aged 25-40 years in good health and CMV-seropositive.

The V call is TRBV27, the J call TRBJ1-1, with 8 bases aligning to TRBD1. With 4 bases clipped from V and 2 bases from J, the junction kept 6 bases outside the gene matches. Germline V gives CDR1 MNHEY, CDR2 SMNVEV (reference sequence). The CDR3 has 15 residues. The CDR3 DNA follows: TGTGCCAGCAGTTCCTCACAGGGGGGTAACACTGAAGCTTTCTTT. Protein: CASSSSQGGNTEAFF.

CDR3 sequence (DNA): TGTGCCAGCAGCGTCCAGGGGGATAACACTGAAGCTTTCTTT. Residues: CASSVQGDNTEAFF. The rearrangement joins TRBV9 to TRBJ1-1; TRBD1 aligns across 7 bases. V dropped 2 bases and J dropped 2; count of bases not matched to a gene: 3. Looked up from germline, CDR1 is SGDLS and CDR2 is YYNGEE. The CDR3 extends over 14 amino acids.

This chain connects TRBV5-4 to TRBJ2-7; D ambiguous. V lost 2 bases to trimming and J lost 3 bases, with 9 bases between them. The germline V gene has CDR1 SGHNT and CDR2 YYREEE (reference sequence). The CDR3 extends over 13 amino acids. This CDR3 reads CASSFPGGYEQYF. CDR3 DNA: TGTGCCAGCAGCTTCCCCGGCGGCTACGAGCAGTACTTC.

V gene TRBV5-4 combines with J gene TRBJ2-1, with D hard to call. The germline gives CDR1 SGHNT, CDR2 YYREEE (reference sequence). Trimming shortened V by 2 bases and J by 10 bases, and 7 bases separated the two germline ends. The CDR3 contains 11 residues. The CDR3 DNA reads TGTGCCAGCAGCTTCTTGGGCGAGCAGTTCTTC. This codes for CASSFLGEQFF.

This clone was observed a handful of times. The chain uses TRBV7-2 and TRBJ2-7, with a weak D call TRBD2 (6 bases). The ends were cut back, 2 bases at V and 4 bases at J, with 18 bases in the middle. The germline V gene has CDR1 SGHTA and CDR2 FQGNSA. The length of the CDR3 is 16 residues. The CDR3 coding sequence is TGTGCCAGCAGCTTACATGCGACGGGGGTGGGGTACGAGCAGTACTTC. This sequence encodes CASSLHATGVGYEQYF. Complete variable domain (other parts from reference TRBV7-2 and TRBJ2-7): GAGVSQSPSNKVTEKGKDVELRCDPISGHTALYWYRQSLGQGLEFLIYFQGNSAPDKSGLPSDRFSAERTGGSVSTLTIQRTQQEDSAVYLCASSLHATGVGYEQYFGPGTRLTVT.

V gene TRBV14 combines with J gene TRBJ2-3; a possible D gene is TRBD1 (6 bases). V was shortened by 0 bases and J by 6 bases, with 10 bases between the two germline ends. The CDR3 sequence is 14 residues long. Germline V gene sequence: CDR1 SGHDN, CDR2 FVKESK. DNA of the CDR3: TGTGCCAGCAGCCAAGACTGGGGGCTGGATACGCAGTATTTT. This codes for CASSQDWGLDTQYF.

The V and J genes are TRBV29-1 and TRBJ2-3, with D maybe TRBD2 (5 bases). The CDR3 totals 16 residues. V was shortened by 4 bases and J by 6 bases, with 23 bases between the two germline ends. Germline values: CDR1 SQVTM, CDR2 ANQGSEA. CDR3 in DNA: TGCAGCGTTGTAGCGTCAGCCCCCCTAGCACGGGATACGCAGTATTTT. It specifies CSVVASAPLARDTQYF.

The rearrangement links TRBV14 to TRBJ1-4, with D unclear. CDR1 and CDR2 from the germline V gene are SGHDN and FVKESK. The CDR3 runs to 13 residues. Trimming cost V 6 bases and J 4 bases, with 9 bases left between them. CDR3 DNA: TGTGCCAGCAGTTCCCCTGTTAATGAAAAACTGTTTTTT. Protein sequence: CASSSPVNEKLFF. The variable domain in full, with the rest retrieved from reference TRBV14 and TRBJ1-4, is EAGVTQFPSHSVIEKGQTVTLRCDPISGHDNLYWYRRVMGKEIKFLLHFVKESKQDESGMPNNRFLAERTGGTYSTLKVQPAELEDSGVYFCASSSPVNEKLFFGSGTQLSVL.

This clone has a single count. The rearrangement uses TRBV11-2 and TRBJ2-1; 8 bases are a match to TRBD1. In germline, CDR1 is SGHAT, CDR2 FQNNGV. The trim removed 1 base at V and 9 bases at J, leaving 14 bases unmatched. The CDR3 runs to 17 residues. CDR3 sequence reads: CASSLVRDRGGMGEQFF. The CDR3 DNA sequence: TGTGCCAGCAGCTTAGTACGCGACAGGGGTGGCATGGGTGAGCAGTTCTTC.

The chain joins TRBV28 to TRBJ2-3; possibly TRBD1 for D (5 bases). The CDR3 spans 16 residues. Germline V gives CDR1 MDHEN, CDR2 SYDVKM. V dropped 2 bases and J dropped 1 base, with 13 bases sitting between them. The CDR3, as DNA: TGTGCCAGCAGTTTAGAAGGGGCGTTGGGCACAGATACGCAGTATTTT. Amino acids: CASSLEGALGTDTQYF.

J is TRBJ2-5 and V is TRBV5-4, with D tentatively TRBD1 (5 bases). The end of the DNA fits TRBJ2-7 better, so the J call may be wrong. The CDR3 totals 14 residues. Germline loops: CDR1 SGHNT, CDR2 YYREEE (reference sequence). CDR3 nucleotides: TGTGCCAGTACTCAGGGCCGCGAAACCTACGAGCAGTACTTC. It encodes CASTQGRETYEQYF.

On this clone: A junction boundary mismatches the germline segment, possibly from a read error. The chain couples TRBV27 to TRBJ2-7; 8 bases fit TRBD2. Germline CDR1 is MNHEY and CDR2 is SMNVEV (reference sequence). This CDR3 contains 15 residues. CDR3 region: CAGSLSSGSGYEQYF. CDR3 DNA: TGTGCCGGCAGTTTATCGAGCGGGAGTGGTTACGAGCAGTACTTC.

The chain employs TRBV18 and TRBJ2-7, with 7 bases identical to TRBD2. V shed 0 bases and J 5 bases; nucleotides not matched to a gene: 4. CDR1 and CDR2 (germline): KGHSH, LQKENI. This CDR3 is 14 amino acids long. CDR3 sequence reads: CASSPPSGTDEQYF. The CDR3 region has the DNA TGTGCCAGCTCACCACCGAGCGGGACTGACGAGCAGTACTTC.

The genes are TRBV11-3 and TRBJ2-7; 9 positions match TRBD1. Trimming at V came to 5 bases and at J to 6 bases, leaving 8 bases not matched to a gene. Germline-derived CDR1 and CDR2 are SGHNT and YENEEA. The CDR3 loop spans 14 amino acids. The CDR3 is CASSADRGKVEQYF. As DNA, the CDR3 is TGTGCCAGCAGCGCGGACAGGGGAAAGGTCGAGCAGTACTTC. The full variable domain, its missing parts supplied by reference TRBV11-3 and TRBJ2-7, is EAGVVQSPRYKIIEKKQPVAFWCNPISGHNTLYWYLQNLGQGPELLIRYENEEAVDDSQLPKDRFSAERLKGVDSTLKIQPAELGDSAVYLCASSADRGKVEQYFGPGTRLTVT.

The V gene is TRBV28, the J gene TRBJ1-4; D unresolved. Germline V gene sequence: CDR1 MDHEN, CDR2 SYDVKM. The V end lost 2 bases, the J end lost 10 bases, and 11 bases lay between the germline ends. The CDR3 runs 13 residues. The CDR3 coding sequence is TGTGCCAGCAGTTTAAACGGAAGAGGAAAACTGTTTTTT. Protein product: CASSLNGRGKLFF.